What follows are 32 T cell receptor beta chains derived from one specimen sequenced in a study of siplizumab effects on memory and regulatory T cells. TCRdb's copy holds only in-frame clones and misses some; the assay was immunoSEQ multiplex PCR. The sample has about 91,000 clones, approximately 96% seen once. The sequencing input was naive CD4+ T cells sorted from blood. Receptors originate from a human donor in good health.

The CDR3 protein is CASSLMGMNTEAFF. CDR3 nucleotide sequence: TGTGCCAGCAGCTTAATGGGGATGAACACTGAAGCTTTCTTT. V usage is TRBV7-3 and J usage is TRBJ1-1; no definite D call. V lost 1 base, J lost 0 bases, and 6 bases lay in between. Per the germline V gene, CDR1 is SGHTA and CDR2 is FQGTGA. CDR3 length: 14 amino acids.

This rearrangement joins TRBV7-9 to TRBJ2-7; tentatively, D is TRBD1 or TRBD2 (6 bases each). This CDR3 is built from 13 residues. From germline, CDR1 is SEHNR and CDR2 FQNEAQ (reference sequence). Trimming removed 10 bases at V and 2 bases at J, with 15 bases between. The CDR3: CATRGDITYEQYF. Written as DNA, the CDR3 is TGTGCCACGAGGGGGGATATTACCTACGAGCAGTACTTC.

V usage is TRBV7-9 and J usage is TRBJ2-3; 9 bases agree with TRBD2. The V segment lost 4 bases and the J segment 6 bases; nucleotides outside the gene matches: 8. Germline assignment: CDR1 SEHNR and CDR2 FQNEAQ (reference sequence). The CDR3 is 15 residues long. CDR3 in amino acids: CASSSPSGGFDTQYF. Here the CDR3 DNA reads TGTGCCAGCAGCTCCCCCAGCGGGGGGTTTGATACGCAGTATTTT.

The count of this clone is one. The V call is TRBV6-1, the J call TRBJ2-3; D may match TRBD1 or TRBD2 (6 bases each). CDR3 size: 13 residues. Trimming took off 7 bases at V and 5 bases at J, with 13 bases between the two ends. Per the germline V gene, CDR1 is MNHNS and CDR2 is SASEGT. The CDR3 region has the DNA TGTGCCAGCACCCGGGGGCGGATAGATACGCAGTATTTT. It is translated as CASTRGRIDTQYF.

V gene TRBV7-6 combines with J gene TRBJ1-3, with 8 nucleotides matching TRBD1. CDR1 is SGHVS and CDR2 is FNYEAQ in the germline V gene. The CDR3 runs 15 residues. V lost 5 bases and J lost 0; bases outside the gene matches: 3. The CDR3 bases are TGTGCCAGCAGCCAAGGGACAGGCTCTGGAAACACCATATATTTT. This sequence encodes CASSQGTGSGNTIYF.

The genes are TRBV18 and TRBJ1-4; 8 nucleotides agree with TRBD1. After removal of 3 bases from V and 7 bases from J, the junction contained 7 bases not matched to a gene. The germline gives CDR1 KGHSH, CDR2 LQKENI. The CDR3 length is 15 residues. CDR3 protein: CASSPSRGQGEKLFF. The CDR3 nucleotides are TGTGCCAGCTCACCTTCCAGGGGGCAAGGTGAAAAACTGTTTTTT.

The CDR3 spells CSVAGTSGPLNTDTQYF. CDR3 bases: TGCAGCGTCGCCGGGACTAGCGGACCACTTAACACAGATACGCAGTATTTT. V is TRBV29-1 and J is TRBJ2-3; 11 nucleotides agree with TRBD2. After removal of 6 bases from V and 2 bases from J, the junction contained 13 bases not matched to a gene. The CDR3 runs 17 residues. The germline V gene has CDR1 SQVTM and CDR2 ANQGSEA.

The CDR3 DNA sequence: TGCGCCAGCAGCCAAGAGACAGGGTTAGGGTATTATGGCTACACCTTC. Amino acid sequence: CASSQETGLGYYGYTF. The V call is TRBV4-3, the J call TRBJ1-2; 7 nucleotides agree with TRBD1. Trimming took 0 bases from V and 5 from J; bases not matched to a gene: 9. Germline V lookup: CDR1 LGHNA, CDR2 YSLEER. This CDR3 spans 16 amino acids.

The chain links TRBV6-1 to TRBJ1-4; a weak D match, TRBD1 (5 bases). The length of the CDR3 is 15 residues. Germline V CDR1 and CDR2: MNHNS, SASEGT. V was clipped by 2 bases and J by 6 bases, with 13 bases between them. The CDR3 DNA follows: TGTGCCAGCAGTGAAAGGGGTCGGAATTATGAAAAACTGTTTTTT. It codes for CASSERGRNYEKLFF.

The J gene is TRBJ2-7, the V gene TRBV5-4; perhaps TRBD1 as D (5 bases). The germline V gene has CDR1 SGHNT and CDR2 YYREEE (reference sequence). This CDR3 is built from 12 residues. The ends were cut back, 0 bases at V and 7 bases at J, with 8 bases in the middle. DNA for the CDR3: TGTGCCAGCAGCTTGGGGCCAGGGGAGCAGTACTTC. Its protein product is CASSLGPGEQYF.

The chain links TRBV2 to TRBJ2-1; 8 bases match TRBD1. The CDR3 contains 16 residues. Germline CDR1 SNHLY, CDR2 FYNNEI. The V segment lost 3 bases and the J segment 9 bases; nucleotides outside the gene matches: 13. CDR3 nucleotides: TGTGCCAGCAGTGAGGGGCGGACAGGGCCCTTCGGTGAGCAGTTCTTC. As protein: CASSEGRTGPFGEQFF.

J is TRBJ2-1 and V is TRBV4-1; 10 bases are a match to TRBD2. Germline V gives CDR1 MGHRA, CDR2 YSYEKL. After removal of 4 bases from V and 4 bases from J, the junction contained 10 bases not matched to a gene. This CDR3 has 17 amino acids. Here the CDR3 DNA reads TGCGCCAGCAGCCGCAGAGGCCTAGCGGGGGATTACAATGAGCAGTTCTTC. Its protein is CASSRRGLAGDYNEQFF.

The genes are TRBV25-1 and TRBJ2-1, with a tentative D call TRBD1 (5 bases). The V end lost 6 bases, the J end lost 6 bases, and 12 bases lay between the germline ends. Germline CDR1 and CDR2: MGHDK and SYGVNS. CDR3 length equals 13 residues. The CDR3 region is CASRKSTANEQFF. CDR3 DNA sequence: TGTGCCAGCAGGAAGTCGACAGCCAATGAGCAGTTCTTC.

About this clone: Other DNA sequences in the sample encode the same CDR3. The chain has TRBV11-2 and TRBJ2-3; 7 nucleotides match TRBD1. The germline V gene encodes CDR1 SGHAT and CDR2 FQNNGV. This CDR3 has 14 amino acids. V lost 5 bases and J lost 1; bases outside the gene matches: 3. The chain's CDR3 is CASSLDRGTDTQYF. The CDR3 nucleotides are TGTGCCAGCAGCCTCGACAGGGGCACAGATACGCAGTATTTT.

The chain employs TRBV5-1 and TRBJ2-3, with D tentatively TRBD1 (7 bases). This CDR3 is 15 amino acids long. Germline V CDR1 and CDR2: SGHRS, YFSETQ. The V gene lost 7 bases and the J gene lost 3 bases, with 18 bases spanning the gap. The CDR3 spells CASSRGQGETDTQYF. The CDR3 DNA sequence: TGCGCCAGCTCCCGGGGGCAGGGGGAAACAGATACGCAGTATTTT.

CDR3 in DNA: TGTGCCAGCAGTGATTCCCCGACGGCAGGGGTAAACGAGCAGTACTTC. Translated: CASSDSPTAGVNEQYF. This chain connects TRBV25-1 to TRBJ2-7; D may be TRBD1 (6 bases). In germline, CDR1 is MGHDK, CDR2 SYGVNS. V dropped 3 bases and J dropped 5 bases, with 20 bases sitting between them. CDR3 length: 16 residues.

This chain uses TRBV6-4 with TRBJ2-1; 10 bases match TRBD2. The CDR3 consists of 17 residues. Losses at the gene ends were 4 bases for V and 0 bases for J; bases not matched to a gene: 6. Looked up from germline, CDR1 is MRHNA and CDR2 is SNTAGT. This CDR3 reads CASSGSGGAGSYNEQFF. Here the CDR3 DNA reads TGTGCCAGCAGTGGGAGCGGGGGGGCCGGCTCCTACAATGAGCAGTTCTTC.

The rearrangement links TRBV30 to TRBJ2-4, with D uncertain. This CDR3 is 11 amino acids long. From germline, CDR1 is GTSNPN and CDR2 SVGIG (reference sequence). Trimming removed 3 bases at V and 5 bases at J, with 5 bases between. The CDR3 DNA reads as TGTGCCTGGAGGGGCGAAAACATTCAGTACTTC. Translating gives CAWRGENIQYF.

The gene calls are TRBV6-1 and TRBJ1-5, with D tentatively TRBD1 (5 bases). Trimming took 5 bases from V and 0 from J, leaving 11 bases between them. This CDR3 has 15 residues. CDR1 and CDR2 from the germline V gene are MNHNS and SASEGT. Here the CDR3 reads CASSPHDSSNQPQHF. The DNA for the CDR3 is TGTGCCAGCAGTCCCCACGACAGTAGCAATCAGCCCCAGCATTTT.

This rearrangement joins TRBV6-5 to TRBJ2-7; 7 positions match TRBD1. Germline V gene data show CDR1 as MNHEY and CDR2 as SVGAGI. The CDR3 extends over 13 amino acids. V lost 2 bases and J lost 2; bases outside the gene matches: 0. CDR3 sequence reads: CASSYTGAYEQYF. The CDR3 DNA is TGTGCCAGCAGTTACACAGGGGCCTACGAGCAGTACTTC.

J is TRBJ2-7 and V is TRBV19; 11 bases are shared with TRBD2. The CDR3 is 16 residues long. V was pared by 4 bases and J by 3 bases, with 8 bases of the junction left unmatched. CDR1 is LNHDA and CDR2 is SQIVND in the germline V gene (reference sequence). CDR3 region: CASSSHRLAGLYEQYF. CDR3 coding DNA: TGTGCCAGTAGTAGCCATAGACTAGCGGGGCTCTACGAGCAGTACTTC.

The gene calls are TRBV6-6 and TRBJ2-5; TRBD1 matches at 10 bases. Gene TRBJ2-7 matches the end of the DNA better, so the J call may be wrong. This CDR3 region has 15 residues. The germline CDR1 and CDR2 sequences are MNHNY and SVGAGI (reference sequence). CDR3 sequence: CASRPRTGGSYEQYF. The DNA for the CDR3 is TGTGCCAGCAGGCCCCGGACAGGGGGATCCTACGAGCAGTACTTC.

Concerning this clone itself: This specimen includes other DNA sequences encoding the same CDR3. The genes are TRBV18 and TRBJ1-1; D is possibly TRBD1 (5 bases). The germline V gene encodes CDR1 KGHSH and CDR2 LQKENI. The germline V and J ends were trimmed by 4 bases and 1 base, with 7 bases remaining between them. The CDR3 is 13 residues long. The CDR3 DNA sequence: TGTGCCAGCTCACGGCAGGGGAACACTGAAGCTTTCTTT. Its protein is CASSRQGNTEAFF.

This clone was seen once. This chain's CDR3 is CSASIGEKLFF. As DNA, the CDR3 is TGCAGTGCTAGTATAGGCGAAAAACTGTTTTTT. The J gene is TRBJ1-4, the V gene TRBV20-1; D unclear. The V and J ends lost 3 bases and 8 bases respectively, with 7 bases between them. The CDR3 contains 11 residues. Germline CDR1 and CDR2: DFQATT and SNEGSKA (reference sequence).

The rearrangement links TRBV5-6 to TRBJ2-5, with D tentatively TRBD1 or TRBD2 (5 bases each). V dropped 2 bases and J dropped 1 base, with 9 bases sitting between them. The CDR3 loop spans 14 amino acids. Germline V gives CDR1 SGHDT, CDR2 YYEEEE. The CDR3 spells CASSFRDVQETQYF. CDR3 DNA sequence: TGTGCCAGCAGCTTCCGGGACGTCCAAGAGACCCAGTACTTC.

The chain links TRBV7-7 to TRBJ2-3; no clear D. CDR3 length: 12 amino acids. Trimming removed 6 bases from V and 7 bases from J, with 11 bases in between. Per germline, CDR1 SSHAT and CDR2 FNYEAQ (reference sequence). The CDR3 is CASSSKSYTQYF. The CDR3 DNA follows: TGTGCCAGCAGTTCCAAATCGTATACGCAGTATTTT.

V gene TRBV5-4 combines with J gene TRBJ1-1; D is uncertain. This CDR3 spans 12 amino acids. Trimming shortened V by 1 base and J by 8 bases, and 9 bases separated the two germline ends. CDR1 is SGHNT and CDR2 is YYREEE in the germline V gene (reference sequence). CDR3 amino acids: CASSLTQQEAFF. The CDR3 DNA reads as TGTGCCAGCAGCTTGACCCAACAAGAAGCTTTCTTT.

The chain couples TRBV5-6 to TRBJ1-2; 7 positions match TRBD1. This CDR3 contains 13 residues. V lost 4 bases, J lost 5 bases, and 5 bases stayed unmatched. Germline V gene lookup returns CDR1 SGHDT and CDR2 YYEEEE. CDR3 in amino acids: CASSPDRVYGYTF. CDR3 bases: TGTGCCAGCAGCCCCGACAGGGTTTATGGCTACACCTTC.

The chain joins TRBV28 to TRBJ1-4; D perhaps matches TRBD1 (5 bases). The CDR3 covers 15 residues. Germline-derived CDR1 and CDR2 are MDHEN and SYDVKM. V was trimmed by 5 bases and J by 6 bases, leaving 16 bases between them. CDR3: CASSTIDSGHEKLFF. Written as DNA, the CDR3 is TGTGCCAGCAGTACGATCGACAGCGGGCATGAAAAACTGTTTTTT.

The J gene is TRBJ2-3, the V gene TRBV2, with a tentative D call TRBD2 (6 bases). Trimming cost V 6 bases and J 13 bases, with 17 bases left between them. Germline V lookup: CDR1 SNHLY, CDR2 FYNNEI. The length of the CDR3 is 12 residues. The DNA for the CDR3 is TGTGCCAGCAGCCTGTTCGGGACTCCGGAGTATTTT. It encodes CASSLFGTPEYF.

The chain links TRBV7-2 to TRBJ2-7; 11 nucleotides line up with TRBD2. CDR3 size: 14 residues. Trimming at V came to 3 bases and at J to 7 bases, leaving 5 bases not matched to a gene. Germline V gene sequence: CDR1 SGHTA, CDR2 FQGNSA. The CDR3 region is CASSFSGGVGEQYF. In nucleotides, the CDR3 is TGTGCCAGCAGCTTTAGCGGGGGGGTAGGGGAGCAGTACTTC.

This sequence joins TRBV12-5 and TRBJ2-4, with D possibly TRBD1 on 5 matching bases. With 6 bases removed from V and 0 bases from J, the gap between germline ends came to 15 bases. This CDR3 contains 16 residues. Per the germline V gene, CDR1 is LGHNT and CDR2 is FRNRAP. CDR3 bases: TGTGCTAGTGGCCCAACAGGAACCCTAGCCAAAAACATTCAGTACTTC. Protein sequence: CASGPTGTLAKNIQYF.